The following is a T cell receptor beta chain sequence with its context. As yet, its antigen is unknown. The sample comes from a study of T cell responses to AZD1222 COVID-19 vaccine. General study results and limits: After two AZD1222 doses, spike-specific TCR breadth and depth rose versus day 0. Spike-spanning, vaccine-associated CD4 TCRs were dominant at 160-218 and 743-854. Nearly half of spike-specific TCRs reportedly go after variant regions that carry no mutations. The number of AZD1222 recipients seropositive at baseline was only five to seven.

TCRdb's table, derived via immunoSEQ multiplex PCR, lists solely in-frame clones and lacks some. This sample yields approximately 190,000 clones, of which around 92% are seen a single time; about 9.2% belongs to the top ten. Trimming at V came to 6 bases and at J to 5 bases, leaving 4 bases not matched to a gene. The germline V gene has CDR1 MNHEY and CDR2 SVGAGI. CDR3 size: 14 residues. This TCR was sampled from an adult in good health. Sequencing was performed on peripheral blood, taken on day 0 of AZD1222 vaccination. The chain has TRBV6-5 and TRBJ1-1, with 12 positions matching TRBD1. The CDR3 DNA is TGTGCCAGCAGGGGACAGGGGGCGTTTACTGAAGCTTTCTTT. It encodes CASRGQGAFTEAFF.